A selection of T cell receptor beta chains follows, all from one sample in a study of T cells in tumors after PD-1 blockade. The repertoire was sequenced with immunoSEQ multiplex PCR; TCRdb's copy has only in-frame clones and lacks some. The sample lists approximately 47,000 clones, 79% occurring once. The source was PBMCs, collected before anti-PD-1 therapy. The receptors were sampled from a human donor with advanced basal cell or squamous cell carcinoma (not recorded which). CDR3s include the opening cysteine and the closing phenylalanine or tryptophan. The order of the fields is D gene, J gene, clone size, V gene, CDR3 DNA, CDR3 protein. A D gene is named only where the DNA matches it firmly. Expanded clones are given a class, and other clones once, few, many or no size at all.

d_call: .; j_call: TRBJ2-7; clone_size: medium-sized; v_call: TRBV7-2; cdr3_nt: TGTGCCAGCAGCTTGGACAGCGCCTACGAGCAGTACTTC; cdr3_aa: CASSLDSAYEQYF
d_call: .; j_call: TRBJ2-3; clone_size: .; v_call: TRBV7-2; cdr3_nt: TGTGCCAGCAGCCTTACGCGGCTAGATACGCAGTATTTT; cdr3_aa: CASSLTRLDTQYF
d_call: .; j_call: TRBJ1-6; clone_size: once; v_call: TRBV7-9; cdr3_nt: TGTGCCAGCAGCTTAGGGTCACCCCTCCACTTT; cdr3_aa: CASSLGSPLHF
d_call: TRBD2; j_call: TRBJ2-5; clone_size: .; v_call: TRBV5-1; cdr3_nt: TGCGCCAGCAGCTGGGGACTAGCGGGACGCCAAGAGACCCAGTACTTC; cdr3_aa: CASSWGLAGRQETQYF
d_call: TRBD1; j_call: TRBJ1-6; clone_size: .; v_call: TRBV27; cdr3_nt: TGTGCCAGCAGTCTCCGGGACAGGGTTCGTCGAAATTCACCCCTCCACTTT; cdr3_aa: CASSLRDRVRRNSPLHF
d_call: .; j_call: TRBJ1-2; clone_size: .; v_call: TRBV10-3; cdr3_nt: TGTGCCATCAGCCCCGACACAGCTAACTATGGCTACACCTTC; cdr3_aa: CAISPDTANYGYTF
d_call: .; j_call: TRBJ2-5; clone_size: .; v_call: TRBV28; cdr3_nt: TGTGCCAGTTTACCTACTAGGTACTCTGGGACCCAGTACTTC; cdr3_aa: CASLPTRYSGTQYF
d_call: TRBD2; j_call: TRBJ2-5; clone_size: .; v_call: TRBV19; cdr3_nt: TGTGCCAGTAGTGGGCGGGAGGGTGAAGAGACCCAGTACTTC; cdr3_aa: CASSGREGEETQYF
d_call: TRBD1; j_call: TRBJ1-5; clone_size: .; v_call: TRBV6-5; cdr3_nt: TGTGCCAGCAGATACCAGACAGGGACCGTTCAGCCCCAGCATTTT; cdr3_aa: CASRYQTGTVQPQHF
d_call: .; j_call: TRBJ1-1; clone_size: .; v_call: TRBV20-1; cdr3_nt: TGCAGTGCTAGTCGAGGGGTCACTGAAGCTTTCTTT; cdr3_aa: CSASRGVTEAFF
d_call: .; j_call: TRBJ2-3; clone_size: many; v_call: TRBV18; cdr3_nt: TGTGCCAGCTCACCACCGTACGACACAGATACGCAGTATTTT; cdr3_aa: CASSPPYDTDTQYF
d_call: .; j_call: TRBJ1-5; clone_size: .; v_call: TRBV7-9; cdr3_nt: TGTGCCAGCAGCTTAGGGGGGACACCTAGCAATCAGCCCCAGCATTTT; cdr3_aa: CASSLGGTPSNQPQHF
d_call: TRBD1; j_call: TRBJ1-4; clone_size: .; v_call: TRBV13; cdr3_nt: TGTGCCAGCAGCCGCGTGACAGGGGCCTATGAAAAACTGTTTTTT; cdr3_aa: CASSRVTGAYEKLFF
d_call: TRBD1; j_call: TRBJ2-4; clone_size: .; v_call: TRBV5-5; cdr3_nt: TGTGCCAGCGGGTTTCCAGGGGGAAAAAACATTCAGTACTTC; cdr3_aa: CASGFPGGKNIQYF
d_call: .; j_call: TRBJ1-1; clone_size: once; v_call: TRBV2; cdr3_nt: TGTGCCAGCAGCCGGCGTGGCAACACTGAAGCTTTCTTT; cdr3_aa: CASSRRGNTEAFF
d_call: .; j_call: TRBJ2-7; clone_size: .; v_call: TRBV10-2; cdr3_nt: TGCGCCAGCAGTCAAGATCAGGGCTCCGGGCAGTACTTC; cdr3_aa: CASSQDQGSGQYF
d_call: .; j_call: TRBJ2-1; clone_size: .; v_call: TRBV7-2; cdr3_nt: TGTGCCAGCAGCTTAGCGCTAGGCAGCTACAATGAGCAGTTCTTC; cdr3_aa: CASSLALGSYNEQFF
d_call: .; j_call: TRBJ1-6; clone_size: .; v_call: TRBV12-3/TRBV12-4; cdr3_nt: TGTGCCAGCAGAACAGGGTATAATTCACCCCTCCACTTT; cdr3_aa: CASRTGYNSPLHF
d_call: .; j_call: TRBJ2-5; clone_size: .; v_call: TRBV5-6; cdr3_nt: TGTGCCAGCAGCCCCCTCGCGGGGTTGGAGACCCAGTACTTC; cdr3_aa: CASSPLAGLETQYF
d_call: TRBD2; j_call: TRBJ2-3; clone_size: .; v_call: TRBV14; cdr3_nt: TGTGCCAGCAGCCAAGAACTAGCGGGATTGACAGATACGCAGTATTTT; cdr3_aa: CASSQELAGLTDTQYF
d_call: .; j_call: TRBJ2-1; clone_size: .; v_call: TRBV11-1; cdr3_nt: TGTGCCAGCAGCGACAGGACTAGTAGACCCCACAATGAGCAGTTCTTC; cdr3_aa: CASSDRTSRPHNEQFF
d_call: TRBD1; j_call: TRBJ1-4; clone_size: .; v_call: TRBV18; cdr3_nt: TGTGCCAGCTCACCGGGACAGGGGCCCGGAAAACTGTTTTTT; cdr3_aa: CASSPGQGPGKLFF
d_call: .; j_call: TRBJ2-5; clone_size: .; v_call: TRBV5-1; cdr3_nt: TGCGCCAGCAGCTTGAGGGCTGGAGAGACCCAGTACTTC; cdr3_aa: CASSLRAGETQYF
d_call: .; j_call: TRBJ1-1; clone_size: .; v_call: TRBV6-1; cdr3_nt: TGTGCCAGCAGTGAAGCGACCGCAGGCCTTGAAGCTTTCTTT; cdr3_aa: CASSEATAGLEAFF
d_call: .; j_call: TRBJ1-5; clone_size: once; v_call: TRBV29-1; cdr3_nt: TGCAGCGTTGCCGAACCGGCGGAGCAGCCCCAGCATTTT; cdr3_aa: CSVAEPAEQPQHF
d_call: .; j_call: TRBJ2-5; clone_size: .; v_call: TRBV5-1; cdr3_nt: TGCGCCAGCAGCTTGGACAGGGTGGGCCAAGAGACCCAGTACTTC; cdr3_aa: CASSLDRVGQETQYF
d_call: TRBD2; j_call: TRBJ2-1; clone_size: .; v_call: TRBV10-2; cdr3_nt: TGCGCCAGCAGTTCCCGGGGGGTTTCTTACAATGAGCAGTTCTTC; cdr3_aa: CASSSRGVSYNEQFF
d_call: .; j_call: TRBJ2-1; clone_size: .; v_call: TRBV5-1; cdr3_nt: TGCGCCAGCAGCGCGGACATTGGCCGAAGGGAGCAGTTCTTC; cdr3_aa: CASSADIGRREQFF
d_call: .; j_call: TRBJ2-1; clone_size: .; v_call: TRBV4-1; cdr3_nt: TGCGCCAGCAGCCAAGATCGATCCTTTGGGCAGTTCTTC; cdr3_aa: CASSQDRSFGQFF
d_call: .; j_call: TRBJ2-3; clone_size: .; v_call: TRBV7-8; cdr3_nt: TGTGCCAGCAGCTTTAGGGAGAACACAGATACGCAGTATTTT; cdr3_aa: CASSFRENTDTQYF